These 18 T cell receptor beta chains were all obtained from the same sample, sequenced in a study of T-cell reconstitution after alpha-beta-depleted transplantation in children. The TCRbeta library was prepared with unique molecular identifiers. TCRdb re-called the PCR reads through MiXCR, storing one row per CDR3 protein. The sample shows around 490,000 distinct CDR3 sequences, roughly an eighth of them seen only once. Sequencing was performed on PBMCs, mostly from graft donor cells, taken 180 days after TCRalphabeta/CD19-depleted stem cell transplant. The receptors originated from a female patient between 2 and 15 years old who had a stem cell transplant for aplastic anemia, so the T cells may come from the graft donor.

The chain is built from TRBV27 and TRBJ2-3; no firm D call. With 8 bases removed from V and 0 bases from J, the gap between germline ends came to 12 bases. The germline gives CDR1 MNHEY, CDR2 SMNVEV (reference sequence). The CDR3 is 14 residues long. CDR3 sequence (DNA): TGTGCCAGCGGAAGGGCCAGGAGCACAGATACGCAGTATTTT. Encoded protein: CASGRARSTDTQYF.

CDR3 sequence reads: CAISEEGSETQYF. The CDR3 DNA sequence: TGTGCCATCAGTGAGGAGGGAAGCGAGACCCAGTACTTC. V is TRBV10-3 and J is TRBJ2-5; TRBD2 might be the D (5 bases). V lost 2 bases, J lost 5 bases, and 9 bases lay in between. The length of the CDR3 is 13 residues. CDR1 is ENHRY and CDR2 is SYGVKD in the germline V gene.

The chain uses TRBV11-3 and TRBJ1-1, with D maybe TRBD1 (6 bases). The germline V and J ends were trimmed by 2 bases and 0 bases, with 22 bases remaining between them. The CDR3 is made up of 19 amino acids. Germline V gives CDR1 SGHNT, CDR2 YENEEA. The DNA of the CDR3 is TGTGCCAGCAGCTTACCTGTTTTGGGGGCGGGGGATATGAACACTGAAGCTTTCTTT. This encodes CASSLPVLGAGDMNTEAFF.

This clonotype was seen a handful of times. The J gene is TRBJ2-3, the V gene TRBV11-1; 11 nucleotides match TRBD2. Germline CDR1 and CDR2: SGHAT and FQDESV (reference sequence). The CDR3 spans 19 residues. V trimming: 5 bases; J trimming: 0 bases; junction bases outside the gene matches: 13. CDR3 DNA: TGTGCCAGCAGCCCGTGGGGACTAGCGGACCCCGCTAGCACAGATACGCAGTATTTT. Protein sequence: CASSPWGLADPASTDTQYF.

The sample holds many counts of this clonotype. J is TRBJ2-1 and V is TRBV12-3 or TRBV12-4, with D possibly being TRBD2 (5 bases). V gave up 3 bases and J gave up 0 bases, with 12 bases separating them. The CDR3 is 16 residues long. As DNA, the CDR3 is TGTGCCAGCAGTTTTCTTCCGGGGAGCTCCTACAATGAGCAGTTCTTC. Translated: CASSFLPGSSYNEQFF.

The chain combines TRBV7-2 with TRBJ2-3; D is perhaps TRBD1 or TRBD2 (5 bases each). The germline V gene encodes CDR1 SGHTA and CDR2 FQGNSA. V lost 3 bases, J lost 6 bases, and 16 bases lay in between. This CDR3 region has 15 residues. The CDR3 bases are TGTGCCAGCAGCTTCTCGGGGCAGGGACCCGATACGCAGTATTTT. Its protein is CASSFSGQGPDTQYF.

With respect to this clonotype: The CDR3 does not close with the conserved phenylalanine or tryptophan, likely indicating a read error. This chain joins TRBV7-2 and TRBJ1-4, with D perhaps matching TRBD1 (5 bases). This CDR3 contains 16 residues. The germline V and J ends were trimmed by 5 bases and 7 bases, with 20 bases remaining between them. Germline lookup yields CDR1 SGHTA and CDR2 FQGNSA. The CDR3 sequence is CASSTQQGRGPEKLFL. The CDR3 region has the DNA TGTGCCAGCAGCACACAGCAGGGCCGGGGCCCTGAAAAACTGTTTTTG.

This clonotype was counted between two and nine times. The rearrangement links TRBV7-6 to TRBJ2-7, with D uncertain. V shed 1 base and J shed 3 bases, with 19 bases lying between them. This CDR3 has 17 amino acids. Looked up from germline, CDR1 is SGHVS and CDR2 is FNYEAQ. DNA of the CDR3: TGTGCCAGCAGCTTAGTGGGCACCTCTCGGGCCCTCTACGAGCAGTACTTC. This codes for CASSLVGTSRALYEQYF.

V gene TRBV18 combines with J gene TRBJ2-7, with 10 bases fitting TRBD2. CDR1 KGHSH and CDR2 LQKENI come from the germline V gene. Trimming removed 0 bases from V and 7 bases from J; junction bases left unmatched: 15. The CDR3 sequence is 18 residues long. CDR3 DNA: TGTGCCAGCTCACCACCGGCTCGATGGCTAGCGGGAGTTAGTGAGCAGTACTTC. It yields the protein CASSPPARWLAGVSEQYF. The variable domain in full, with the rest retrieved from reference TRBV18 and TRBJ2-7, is NAGVMQNPRHLVRRRGQEARLRCSPMKGHSHVYWYRQLPEEGLKFMVYLQKENIIDESGMPKERFSAEFPKEGPSILRIQQVVRGDSAAYFCASSPPARWLAGVSEQYFGPGTRLTVT.

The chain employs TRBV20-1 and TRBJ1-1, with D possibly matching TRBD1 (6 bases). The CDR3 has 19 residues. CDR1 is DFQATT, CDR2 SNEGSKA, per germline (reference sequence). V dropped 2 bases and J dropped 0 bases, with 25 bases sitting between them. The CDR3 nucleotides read TGCAGTGCTAGAAGAATGGGGGGGGCAAGTATAAGTGTGAACACTGAAGCTTTCTTT. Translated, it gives CSARRMGGASISVNTEAFF.

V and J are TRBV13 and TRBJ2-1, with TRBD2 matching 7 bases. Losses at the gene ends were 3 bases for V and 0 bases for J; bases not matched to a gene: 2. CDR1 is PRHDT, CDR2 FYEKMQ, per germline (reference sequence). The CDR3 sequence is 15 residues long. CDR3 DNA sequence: TGTGCCAGCAGCTTTAGCGGGTTCTCCTACAATGAGCAGTTCTTC. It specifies CASSFSGFSYNEQFF.

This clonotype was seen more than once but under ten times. CDR3 in amino acids: CASSQALLAGGRGTGELFF. The CDR3, as DNA: TGCGCCAGCAGCCAAGCTCTACTAGCGGGAGGGCGAGGCACCGGGGAGCTGTTTTTT. The J gene is TRBJ2-2, the V gene TRBV4-3; 13 positions agree with TRBD2. This CDR3 is 19 amino acids long. Germline CDR1 reads LGHNA; CDR2 reads YSLEER. The ends lost 1 base at V and 4 bases at J; junction bases unmatched: 9.

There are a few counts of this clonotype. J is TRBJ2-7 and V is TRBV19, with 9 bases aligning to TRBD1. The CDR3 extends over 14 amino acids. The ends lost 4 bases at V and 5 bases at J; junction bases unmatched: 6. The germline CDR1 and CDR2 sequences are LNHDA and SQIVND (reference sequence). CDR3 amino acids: CASSRDRDKNEQYF. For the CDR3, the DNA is TGTGCCAGTAGTAGGGACAGGGACAAGAACGAGCAGTACTTC.

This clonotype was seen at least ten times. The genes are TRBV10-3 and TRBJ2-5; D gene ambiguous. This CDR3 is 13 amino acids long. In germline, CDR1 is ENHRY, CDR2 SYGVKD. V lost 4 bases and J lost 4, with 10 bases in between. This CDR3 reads CAISGEGRETQYF. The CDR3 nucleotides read TGTGCCATCAGTGGCGAAGGGCGAGAGACCCAGTACTTC.

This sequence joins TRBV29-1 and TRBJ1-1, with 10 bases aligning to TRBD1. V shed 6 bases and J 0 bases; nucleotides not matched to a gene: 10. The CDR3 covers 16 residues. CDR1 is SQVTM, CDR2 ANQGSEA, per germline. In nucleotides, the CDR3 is TGCAGCGTCGCGGACAGGGGGATTCTAATGAACACTGAAGCTTTCTTT. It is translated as CSVADRGILMNTEAFF.

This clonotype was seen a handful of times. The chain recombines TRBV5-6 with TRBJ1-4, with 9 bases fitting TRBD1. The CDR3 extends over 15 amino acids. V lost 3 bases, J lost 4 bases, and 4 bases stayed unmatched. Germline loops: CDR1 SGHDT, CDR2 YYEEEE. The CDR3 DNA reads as TGTGCCAGCAGCTCTCCGGGACAGGGTAATGAAAAACTGTTTTTT. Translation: CASSSPGQGNEKLFF. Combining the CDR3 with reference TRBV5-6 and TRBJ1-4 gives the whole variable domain DAGVTQSPTHLIKTRGQQVTLRCSPKSGHDTVSWYQQALGQGPQFIFQYYEEEERQRGNFPDRFSGHQFPNYSSELNVNALLLGDSALYLCASSSPGQGNEKLFFGSGTQLSVL.

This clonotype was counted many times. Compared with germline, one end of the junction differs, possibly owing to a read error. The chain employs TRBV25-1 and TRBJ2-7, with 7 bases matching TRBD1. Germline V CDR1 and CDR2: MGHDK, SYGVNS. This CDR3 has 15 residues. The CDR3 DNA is TGTGCCAGCAGTGAATGGGGACAGAGCTCCAACGAGCAGTACTTC. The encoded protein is CASSEWGQSSNEQYF.

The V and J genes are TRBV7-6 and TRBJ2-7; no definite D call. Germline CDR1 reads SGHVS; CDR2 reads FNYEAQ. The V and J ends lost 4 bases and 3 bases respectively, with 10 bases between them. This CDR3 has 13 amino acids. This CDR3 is CASSSTFNYEQYF. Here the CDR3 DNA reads TGTGCCAGCAGCTCTACCTTCAACTACGAGCAGTACTTC.